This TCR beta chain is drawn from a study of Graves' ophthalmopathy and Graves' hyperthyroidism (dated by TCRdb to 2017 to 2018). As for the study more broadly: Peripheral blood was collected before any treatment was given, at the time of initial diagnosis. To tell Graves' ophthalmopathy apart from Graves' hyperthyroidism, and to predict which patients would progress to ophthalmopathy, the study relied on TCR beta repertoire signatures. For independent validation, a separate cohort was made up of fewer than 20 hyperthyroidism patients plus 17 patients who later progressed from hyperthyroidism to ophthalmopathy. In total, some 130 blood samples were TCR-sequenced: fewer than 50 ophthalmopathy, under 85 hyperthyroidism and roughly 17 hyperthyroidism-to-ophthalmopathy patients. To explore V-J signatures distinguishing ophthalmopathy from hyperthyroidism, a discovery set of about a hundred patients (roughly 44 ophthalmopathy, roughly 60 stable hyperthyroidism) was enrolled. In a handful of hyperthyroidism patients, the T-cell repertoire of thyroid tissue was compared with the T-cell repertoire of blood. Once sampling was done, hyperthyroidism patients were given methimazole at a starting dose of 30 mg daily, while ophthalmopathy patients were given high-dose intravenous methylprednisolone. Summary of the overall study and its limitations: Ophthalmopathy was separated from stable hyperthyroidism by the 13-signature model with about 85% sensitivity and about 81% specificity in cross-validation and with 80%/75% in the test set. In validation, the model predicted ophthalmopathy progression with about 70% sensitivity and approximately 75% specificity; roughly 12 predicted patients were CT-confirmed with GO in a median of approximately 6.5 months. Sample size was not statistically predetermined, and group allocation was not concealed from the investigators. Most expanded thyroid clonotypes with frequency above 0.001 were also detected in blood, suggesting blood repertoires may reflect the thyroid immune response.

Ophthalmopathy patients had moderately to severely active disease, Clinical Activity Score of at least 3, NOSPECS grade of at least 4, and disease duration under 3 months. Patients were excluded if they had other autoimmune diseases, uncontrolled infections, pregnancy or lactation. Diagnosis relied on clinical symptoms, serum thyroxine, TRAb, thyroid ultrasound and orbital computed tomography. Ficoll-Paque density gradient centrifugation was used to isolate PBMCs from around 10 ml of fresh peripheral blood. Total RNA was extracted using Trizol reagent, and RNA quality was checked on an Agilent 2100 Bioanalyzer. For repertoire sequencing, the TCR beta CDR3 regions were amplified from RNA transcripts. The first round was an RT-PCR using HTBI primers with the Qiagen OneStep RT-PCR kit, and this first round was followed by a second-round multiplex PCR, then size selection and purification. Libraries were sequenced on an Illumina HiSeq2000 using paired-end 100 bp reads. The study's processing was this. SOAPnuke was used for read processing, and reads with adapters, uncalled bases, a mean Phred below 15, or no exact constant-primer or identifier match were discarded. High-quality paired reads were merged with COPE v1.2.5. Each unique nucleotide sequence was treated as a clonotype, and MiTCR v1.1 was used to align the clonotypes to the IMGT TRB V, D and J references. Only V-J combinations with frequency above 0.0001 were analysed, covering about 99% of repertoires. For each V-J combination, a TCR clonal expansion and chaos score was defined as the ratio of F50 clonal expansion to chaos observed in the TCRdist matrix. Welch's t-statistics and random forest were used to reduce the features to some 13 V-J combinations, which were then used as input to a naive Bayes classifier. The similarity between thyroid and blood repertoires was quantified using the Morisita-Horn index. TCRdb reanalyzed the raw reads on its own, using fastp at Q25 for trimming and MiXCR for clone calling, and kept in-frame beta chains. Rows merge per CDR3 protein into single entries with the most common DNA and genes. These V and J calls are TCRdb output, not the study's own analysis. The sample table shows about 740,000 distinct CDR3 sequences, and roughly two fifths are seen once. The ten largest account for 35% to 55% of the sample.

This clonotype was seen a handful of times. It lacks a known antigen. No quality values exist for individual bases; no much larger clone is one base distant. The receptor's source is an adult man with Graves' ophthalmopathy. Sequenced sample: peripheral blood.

The CDR3 loop reads CASRVEVSPLHF. Here is the DNA: TGTGCCAGCAGGGTAGAAGTCTCACCCCTCCACTTT. The sequence is built from TRBV12-3 or TRBV12-4 and TRBJ1-6, with no D gene named confidently. Taken from cysteine to phenylalanine, the CDR3 has 12 residues. Just the 36-base CDR3 DNA is kept, in frame starting at base 1. The germline ends are 10 bases apart after V is trimmed by 6 bases and J by 10 bases.